These T cell receptor beta chains were read from a single sample in a study of identical twins. TCRdb reprocessed the 5' RACE reads via MiXCR and lists one record per CDR3 protein. This sample has 690,000 or so distinct CDR3 sequences, with more than 6.5% found just once. The same data also went into a second study, on yellow fever vaccine responses in identical twins.

Sequencing input: PBMCs. Receptors were obtained from a young woman in good health. Both conserved end residues are part of each CDR3. Clone size is given for some rows only: seen once, a few or many times, or a class if the clone is expanded.

TRBV6-2/TRBV6-3	few	CASSHGLAEQFF
TRBV13	-	CASSLGSLAGNEQYF
TRBV24-1	many	CATSDRTGSTDTQYF
TRBV7-2	few	CASTTGTYGYTF
TRBV7-2	many	CASSLLAPGGSGNTIYF
TRBV6-5	many	CASSYGDRGYSNQPQHF
TRBV12-3/TRBV12-4	-	CASTQSPSWQHGHEQYF
TRBV7-9	few	CASSLDFYQPQHF
TRBV20-1	few	CSAPRTGDSPLHF
TRBV9	-	CASSVTGFNEQFF